Following are 30 T cell receptor beta chains from one sample sequenced in a study of cytomegalovirus exposure and HLA in healthy donors. The PCR had 60 Vbeta and 13 Jbeta primers. Measured with immunoSEQ multiplex PCR; TCRdb has only the in-frame clones, and not every one. Here the sample spans approximately 120,000 clones, 65% to 85% being singletons. Material: PBMCs. All receptors derive from a man in his fifties or sixties in good health and CMV-seronegative.

This chain connects TRBV6-1 to TRBJ1-4; D remains unclear. The CDR3 sequence is 18 residues long. V was pared by 3 bases and J by 5 bases, with 22 bases between. CDR1 and CDR2 from the germline V gene are MNHNS and SASEGT. The CDR3 spells CASSDCPSLLVDNEKLFF. As DNA, the CDR3 is TGTGCCAGCAGTGACTGTCCAAGTCTCCTAGTCGACAATGAAAAACTGTTTTTT.

The chain joins TRBV7-9 to TRBJ1-3; 7 nucleotides align to TRBD1. J gave up 2 bases and V 4 bases, and 8 bases lay outside the gene matches. The CDR3 is 16 amino acids. Germline CDR1 SEHNR, CDR2 FQNEAQ (reference sequence). The CDR3 DNA reads as TGTGCCAGCAGCTGGGGGACAGCGCCTACTGGAAACACCATATATTTT. Protein sequence: CASSWGTAPTGNTIYF.

The J gene is TRBJ2-1, the V gene TRBV7-2; the D gene is possibly TRBD2 (6 bases). CDR3 length equals 12 residues. Trimming left V 4 bases short and J 9 bases short, with 10 bases between. Per germline, CDR1 SGHTA and CDR2 FQGNSA. CDR3 residues: CASSSPGGEQFF. Here the CDR3 DNA reads TGTGCCAGCAGCTCCCCCGGGGGTGAGCAGTTCTTC.

This clone was seen a few times. It may be a read error: a sequence one base away is much more abundant. The rearrangement uses TRBV5-6 and TRBJ1-1; 8 bases fit TRBD1. CDR3 length equals 13 residues. Germline V gene sequence: CDR1 SGHDT, CDR2 YYEEEE. The V gene end was trimmed by 1 base and the J gene end by 4 bases; junction bases not matched to a gene: 0. In DNA form, the CDR3 reads TGTGCCAGCAGCTTGACAGGGGGCACTGAAGCTTTCTTT. Translation gives CASSLTGGTEAFF.

As regards this clone: At one of its ends the junction is not consistent with the germline gene, which may arise from a read error. The chain couples TRBV7-7 to TRBJ2-1; a possible D gene is TRBD1 (5 bases). The germline gives CDR1 SSHAT, CDR2 FNYEAQ (reference sequence). The CDR3 loop spans 15 amino acids. The CDR3, as DNA: TGTGCTAGCAGCTTAGTCCCAGGGAAAGTAAATGAGCAGTTCTTC. Its translation is CASSLVPGKVNEQFF.

This clone was detected a few times. V gene TRBV2 combines with J gene TRBJ1-4; 10 nucleotides align to TRBD1. This CDR3 has 17 amino acids. V trimming: 1 base; J trimming: 5 bases; junction bases outside the gene matches: 7. Germline V CDR1 and CDR2: SNHLY, FYNNEI. CDR3 coding DNA: TGTGCCAGCAGTGAAGGACAGGGGGCAGGGACAAATGAAAAACTGTTTTTT. Protein sequence: CASSEGQGAGTNEKLFF. Complete variable domain (other parts from reference TRBV2 and TRBJ1-4): EPEVTQTPSHQVTQMGQEVILRCVPISNHLYFYWYRQILGQKVEFLVSFYNNEISEKSEIFDDQFSVERPDGSNFTLKIRSTKLEDSAMYFCASSEGQGAGTNEKLFFGSGTQLSVL.

This rearrangement joins TRBV29-1 to TRBJ1-2; maybe TRBD1 (5 bases). Trimming shortened V by 6 bases and J by 4 bases, and 12 bases separated the two germline ends. This CDR3 contains 12 residues. Per germline, CDR1 SQVTM and CDR2 ANQGSEA. The CDR3 DNA reads TGCAGCGTAGGGACTTACGGCTATGGCTACACCTTC. Translated, it gives CSVGTYGYGYTF.

The CDR3 coding sequence is TGTGCCAGCAGCGTAGAAGGAGTAAGGGGAAACACCATATATTTT. Translated: CASSVEGVRGNTIYF. The V call is TRBV9, the J call TRBJ1-3; D gene ambiguous. The V end lost 0 bases, the J end lost 4 bases, and 11 bases lay between the germline ends. Germline V gene lookup returns CDR1 SGDLS and CDR2 YYNGEE. The CDR3 is 15 amino acids.

This rearrangement joins TRBV18 to TRBJ2-7; 11 bases are shared with TRBD1. Looked up from germline, CDR1 is KGHSH and CDR2 is LQKENI. The CDR3 is 14 amino acids. After removal of 0 bases from V and 6 bases from J, the junction contained 1 base not matched to a gene. The CDR3 nucleotides are TGTGCCAGCTCACCACCGGGACAGGGGGGCGAGCAGTACTTC. Its translation is CASSPPGQGGEQYF.

The rearrangement joins TRBV28 to TRBJ2-5; D unclear. The CDR3 covers 11 residues. Germline V gene sequence: CDR1 MDHEN, CDR2 SYDVKM. The V end lost 5 bases, the J end lost 5 bases, and 6 bases lay between the germline ends. Here the CDR3 reads CASSKRETQYF. The CDR3 bases are TGTGCCAGCAGTAAGAGGGAGACCCAGTACTTC.

The chain recombines TRBV15 with TRBJ2-3; D is unclear. The CDR3 spans 16 residues. Per the germline V gene, CDR1 is LNHNV and CDR2 is YYDKDF (reference sequence). The germline V and J ends were trimmed by 0 bases and 1 base, with 11 bases remaining between them. In DNA, the CDR3 is TGTGCCACCAGCAGAGATTTACGGTTGGGCACAGATACGCAGTATTTT. Protein sequence: CATSRDLRLGTDTQYF.

The J gene is TRBJ1-1, the V gene TRBV18; 8 bases align to TRBD1. The CDR3 is 13 residues long. Germline V gene sequence: CDR1 KGHSH, CDR2 LQKENI. V was clipped by 4 bases and J by 7 bases; unmatched bases: 5. The CDR3 bases are TGTGCCAGCTCACGTGAGACAGGGGATGAAGCTTTCTTT. Translating gives CASSRETGDEAFF.

V gene TRBV28 combines with J gene TRBJ2-5; TRBD2 matches 11 bases. J lost 4 bases, V lost 2 bases, and 3 bases had no gene match. The CDR3 is 15 amino acids. Germline lookup yields CDR1 MDHEN and CDR2 SYDVKM. CDR3 amino acids: CASSLPGLAVETQYF. The CDR3 region has the DNA TGTGCCAGCAGTTTACCGGGACTAGCGGTAGAGACCCAGTACTTC.

J is TRBJ2-1 and V is TRBV6-5, with D possibly matching TRBD2 (5 bases). The CDR3 totals 15 residues. Trimming took off 5 bases at V and 2 bases at J, with 13 bases between the two ends. CDR1 and CDR2 from the germline V gene are MNHEY and SVGAGI. The CDR3 sequence is CASSIDYSPYNEQFF. The CDR3 DNA is TGTGCCAGCAGTATTGACTACTCCCCCTACAATGAGCAGTTCTTC.

The table lists this clone with a few counts. This chain uses TRBV5-6 with TRBJ2-1, with 10 positions matching TRBD1. CDR3 length: 15 residues. The J segment lost 3 bases and the V segment lost 5 bases, leaving 5 bases of the junction unmatched. Germline loops: CDR1 SGHDT, CDR2 YYEEEE. The CDR3 loop is CASRGGQGIYNEQFF. In nucleotides, the CDR3 is TGTGCCAGCAGGGGGGGACAGGGGATCTACAATGAGCAGTTCTTC.

CDR3 protein: CASSQDRASGRRETQYF. The CDR3 coding sequence is TGCGCCAGCAGCCAAGATCGGGCTAGCGGGAGGAGAGAGACCCAGTACTTC. The chain recombines TRBV4-1 with TRBJ2-5; 11 bases agree with TRBD2. The CDR3 contains 17 residues. V trimming: 0 bases; J trimming: 4 bases; junction bases outside the gene matches: 7. The germline gives CDR1 MGHRA, CDR2 YSYEKL.

The CDR3 is CASSLAASGSWETQYF. DNA of the CDR3: TGCGCCAGCAGCTTGGCCGCTAGCGGGAGCTGGGAGACCCAGTACTTC. The genes are TRBV5-1 and TRBJ2-5, with 10 bases lining up with TRBD2. Per germline, CDR1 SGHRS and CDR2 YFSETQ. The J segment lost 5 bases and the V segment lost 0 bases, leaving 7 bases of the junction unmatched. The length of the CDR3 is 16 residues.

The CDR3 sequence is CASSSADRVAEAFF. The CDR3 DNA is TGTGCCAGCAGCTCTGCAGACAGGGTCGCTGAAGCTTTCTTT. This sequence joins TRBV11-1 and TRBJ1-1; 7 bases line up with TRBD1. The CDR3 loop spans 14 amino acids. CDR1 and CDR2 (germline): SGHAT, FQDESV (reference sequence). J lost 6 bases, V lost 4 bases, and 8 bases had no gene match.

This clone was seen only a few times. The CDR3 here is CASSVRDRGQDGYTF. The DNA of the CDR3 is TGTGCCAGCAGTGTACGGGACAGGGGGCAGGATGGCTACACCTTC. The chain combines TRBV9 with TRBJ1-2; TRBD1 matches at 12 bases. The CDR3 extends over 15 amino acids. Germline values: CDR1 SGDLS, CDR2 YYNGEE. The trim removed 5 bases at V and 6 bases at J, leaving 8 bases unmatched.

The rearrangement uses TRBV6-9 and TRBJ2-1; tentative D call: TRBD1 (6 bases). The germline V and J ends were trimmed by 0 bases and 10 bases, with 19 bases remaining between them. From germline, CDR1 is MNHGY and CDR2 SVAAGI. The CDR3 runs to 16 residues. This CDR3 is CASSYSGAGAQREQFF. In DNA form, the CDR3 reads TGTGCCAGCAGTTATTCAGGGGCAGGGGCGCAAAGGGAGCAGTTCTTC.

The CDR3 DNA sequence: TGTGCCAGCAGTGAAGCCAGGCTAGCCCCGTACGAGCAGTACTTC. Encoded protein: CASSEARLAPYEQYF. This rearrangement joins TRBV2 to TRBJ2-7; a possible D gene is TRBD2 (5 bases). The CDR3 is made up of 15 amino acids. Germline assignment: CDR1 SNHLY and CDR2 FYNNEI. The V end lost 0 bases, the J end lost 4 bases, and 13 bases lay between the germline ends.

The rearrangement joins TRBV4-3 to TRBJ2-1; 12 nucleotides agree with TRBD2. The CDR3 consists of 15 residues. The V and J ends lost 4 bases and 7 bases, in that order; junction bases with no gene match: 5. CDR1 is LGHNA, CDR2 YSLEER, per germline. CDR3 in DNA: TGCGCCAGCAGCCCCCTAGCGGGAGGGGTGAATGAGCAGTTCTTC. It yields the protein CASSPLAGGVNEQFF.

The CDR3 protein is CANPCLTGWEYNEQFF. The CDR3 DNA is TGTGCCAATCCTTGCCTTACGGGGTGGGAATACAATGAGCAGTTCTTC. The chain links TRBV21-1 to TRBJ2-1; the D call in the table, TRBD2, was not verified against the DNA. TRBV21-1 counts as a pseudogene. The CDR3 is made up of 16 amino acids.

The chain recombines TRBV10-3 with TRBJ1-3, with unresolved D. Germline-derived CDR1 and CDR2 are ENHRY and SYGVKD. The CDR3 contains 15 residues. V was shortened by 6 bases and J by 0 bases, with 12 bases between the two germline ends. CDR3 nucleotide sequence: TGTGCCATCAGGGGAGGACGGAGCTCTGGAAACACCATATATTTT. Translation: CAIRGGRSSGNTIYF.

The CDR3 coding sequence is TGTGCCAGCAGGGCCCGGGACAGACTAGAAAACTATGGCTACACCTTC. This sequence encodes CASRARDRLENYGYTF. The chain couples TRBV5-4 to TRBJ1-2; 7 nucleotides agree with TRBD1. Looked up from germline, CDR1 is SGHNT and CDR2 is YYREEE (reference sequence). This CDR3 has 16 residues. V gave up 5 bases and J gave up 2 bases; unmatched junction bases: 12.

The V call is TRBV2, the J call TRBJ2-1; the match to TRBD2 covers 9 bases. The germline V gene has CDR1 SNHLY and CDR2 FYNNEI. After removal of 8 bases from V and 7 bases from J, the junction contained 15 bases not matched to a gene. The CDR3 sequence is 16 residues long. CDR3: CASRAQPELAGNEQFF. The CDR3, as DNA: TGTGCCAGCCGCGCTCAGCCGGAGCTAGCGGGGAATGAGCAGTTCTTC.

Worth noting for this clone: The junction differs from germline at one of its ends, possibly a read error. The V call is TRBV18, the J call TRBJ2-1, with TRBD2 as a possible D gene (6 bases). This CDR3 comprises 15 residues. From germline, CDR1 is KGHSH and CDR2 LQKENI. CDR3 nucleotide sequence: TGTGCCAGCTCACCAATGGGACTCTCCTCCAATGAGCAGTTCTTC. Translated: CASSPMGLSSNEQFF.

The chain joins TRBV7-2 to TRBJ2-7; a possible D gene is TRBD1 (6 bases). CDR3 length equals 13 residues. Germline values: CDR1 SGHTA, CDR2 FQGNSA. V lost 3 bases and J lost 4, with 10 bases in between. CDR3 protein: CASSFGQRYEQYF. The CDR3 nucleotides are TGTGCCAGCAGCTTCGGACAGCGGTACGAGCAGTACTTC.

The V gene is TRBV19, the J gene TRBJ2-1, with D unresolved. Germline CDR1 is LNHDA and CDR2 is SQIVND (reference sequence). V gave up 3 bases and J gave up 8 bases, with 5 bases separating them. There are 11 residues in the CDR3. CDR3 nucleotide sequence: TGTGCCAGTAGTATTCAATATGAGCAGTTCTTC. Amino acids: CASSIQYEQFF.

The CDR3 sequence: CASSLGEVETQYF. CDR3 in DNA: TGCGCCAGCAGCTTGGGGGAGGTGGAGACCCAGTACTTC. This sequence joins TRBV5-1 and TRBJ2-5; weak D call: TRBD2 (6 bases). Per the germline V gene, CDR1 is SGHRS and CDR2 is YFSETQ. The CDR3 covers 13 residues. Trimming shortened V by 0 bases and J by 5 bases, and 8 bases separated the two germline ends.